Listed below are T cell receptor beta chains from one sample, sequenced in a study of shared clonotypes between healthy human individuals. Clones were sequenced by immunoSEQ multiplex PCR, and TCRdb holds only the in-frame ones, with some missing. The profile covers about 680,000 clones, with more than 70% appearing a single time and about 1.8% taken by the ten largest. Sequenced: memory CD4+ T cells sorted from blood. The receptor source for this set is a woman aged 25 to 39 in good health. Each CDR3 is given with its conserved first and last residue. Each record gives: clone size, D gene, V gene, J gene, CDR3 DNA, CDR3 protein. D genes are given only for firm matches. Clone size, where shown, is once, few, many, or a class for clones that have expanded.

abundance: .
d_gene: TRBD2
v_gene: TRBV5-4
j_gene: TRBJ2-7
CDR3nt: TGTGCCAGCAGCAACTCACGGACTAGCGGTAACGAGCAGTACTTC
CDR3aa: CASSNSRTSGNEQYF

abundance: .
d_gene: .
v_gene: TRBV6-1
j_gene: TRBJ1-5
CDR3nt: TGTGCCAGCAGTGAACGAAGGGATCAGCCCCAGCATTTT
CDR3aa: CASSERRDQPQHF

abundance: .
d_gene: .
v_gene: TRBV6-1
j_gene: TRBJ1-2
CDR3nt: TGTGCCAGCAGTGTACAGGGTTATGGCTACACCTTC
CDR3aa: CASSVQGYGYTF

abundance: .
d_gene: TRBD1
v_gene: TRBV2
j_gene: TRBJ2-5
CDR3nt: TGTGCCAGCACGCACGAACAGGGGGCCGCGGAGACCCAGTACTTC
CDR3aa: CASTHEQGAAETQYF

abundance: .
d_gene: TRBD2
v_gene: TRBV28
j_gene: TRBJ2-1
CDR3nt: TGTGCCAGCAGTTTAGTCCAGGGACTAGCGGGAGGGCCAGGTCGAGATGAGCAGTTCTTC
CDR3aa: CASSLVQGLAGGPGRDEQFF

abundance: .
d_gene: TRBD2
v_gene: TRBV28
j_gene: TRBJ2-4
CDR3nt: TGTGCCAGCAGCTCTACTAGCGGGAGAGCCAAAAACATTCAGTACTTC
CDR3aa: CASSSTSGRAKNIQYF

abundance: .
d_gene: .
v_gene: TRBV5-1
j_gene: TRBJ2-5
CDR3nt: TGCGCCAGCAGCTTGGCGGAGACCCAGTACTTC
CDR3aa: CASSLAETQYF

abundance: .
d_gene: .
v_gene: TRBV25-1
j_gene: TRBJ2-7
CDR3nt: TGTGCCAGCAGTGGGGGCCTGACAGACGAGCAGTACTTC
CDR3aa: CASSGGLTDEQYF

abundance: few
d_gene: TRBD1
v_gene: TRBV6-1
j_gene: TRBJ1-5
CDR3nt: TGTGCCAGCAGTGAAGCGCCCAGGGGGGGGCAGCCCCAGCATTTT
CDR3aa: CASSEAPRGGQPQHF

abundance: .
d_gene: TRBD1
v_gene: TRBV15
j_gene: TRBJ2-1
CDR3nt: TGTGCCACCCTAGACAGGGGTAATAATGAGCAGTTCTTC
CDR3aa: CATLDRGNNEQFF

abundance: .
d_gene: TRBD1
v_gene: TRBV25-1
j_gene: TRBJ1-1
CDR3nt: TGTGCCAGCAGTTCCAGACAGGGAGGCACTGAAGCTTTCTTT
CDR3aa: CASSSRQGGTEAFF

abundance: .
d_gene: .
v_gene: TRBV27
j_gene: TRBJ2-7
CDR3nt: TGTGCCAGCAGTCTACGGGCCTCCGGGACAACTACCTACGAGCAGTACTTC
CDR3aa: CASSLRASGTTTYEQYF

abundance: few
d_gene: TRBD1
v_gene: TRBV7-8
j_gene: TRBJ2-7
CDR3nt: TGTGCCAGCAGCTTACCCTGGCAGGGGGCCTACGAGCAGTACTTC
CDR3aa: CASSLPWQGAYEQYF

abundance: few
d_gene: .
v_gene: TRBV7-9
j_gene: TRBJ2-1
CDR3nt: TGTGCCAGCAGCTTGGCCAATGAGCAGTTCTTC
CDR3aa: CASSLANEQFF

abundance: .
d_gene: .
v_gene: TRBV27
j_gene: TRBJ2-2
CDR3nt: TGTGCCAGCAGTTTATTTCAGGGGACCGGGGAGCTGTTTTTT
CDR3aa: CASSLFQGTGELFF

abundance: .
d_gene: TRBD1
v_gene: TRBV19
j_gene: TRBJ1-1
CDR3nt: TGTGCCATCCGGAACCCAGGGGGGGTATCCACTGAAGCTTTCTTT
CDR3aa: CAIRNPGGVSTEAFF

abundance: .
d_gene: .
v_gene: TRBV14
j_gene: TRBJ1-1
CDR3nt: TGTGCCAGCAGCCAAGTTCAGGGGCTGAACACTGAAGCTTTCTTT
CDR3aa: CASSQVQGLNTEAFF

abundance: .
d_gene: .
v_gene: TRBV29-1
j_gene: TRBJ1-5
CDR3nt: TGCAGCGTTGGGGGGGAAGATCAGCCCCAGCATTTT
CDR3aa: CSVGGEDQPQHF

abundance: .
d_gene: .
v_gene: TRBV2
j_gene: TRBJ1-1
CDR3nt: TGTGCCAGCCTTCCGGATACAATGAACACTGAAGCTTTCTTT
CDR3aa: CASLPDTMNTEAFF

abundance: .
d_gene: .
v_gene: TRBV27
j_gene: TRBJ2-7
CDR3nt: TGTGCCAGCAGGCGACAACTTACTAGTTTCTACGAGCAGTACTTC
CDR3aa: CASRRQLTSFYEQYF

abundance: .
d_gene: TRBD2
v_gene: TRBV5-4
j_gene: TRBJ2-5
CDR3nt: TGTGCCAGCGGTTTAGCGGGAGTCCAAGAGACCCAGTACTTC
CDR3aa: CASGLAGVQETQYF

abundance: .
d_gene: .
v_gene: TRBV5-1
j_gene: TRBJ2-5
CDR3nt: TGCGCCAGCAGCTTGGGGGGACACGCGTACCAAGAGACCCAGTACTTC
CDR3aa: CASSLGGHAYQETQYF